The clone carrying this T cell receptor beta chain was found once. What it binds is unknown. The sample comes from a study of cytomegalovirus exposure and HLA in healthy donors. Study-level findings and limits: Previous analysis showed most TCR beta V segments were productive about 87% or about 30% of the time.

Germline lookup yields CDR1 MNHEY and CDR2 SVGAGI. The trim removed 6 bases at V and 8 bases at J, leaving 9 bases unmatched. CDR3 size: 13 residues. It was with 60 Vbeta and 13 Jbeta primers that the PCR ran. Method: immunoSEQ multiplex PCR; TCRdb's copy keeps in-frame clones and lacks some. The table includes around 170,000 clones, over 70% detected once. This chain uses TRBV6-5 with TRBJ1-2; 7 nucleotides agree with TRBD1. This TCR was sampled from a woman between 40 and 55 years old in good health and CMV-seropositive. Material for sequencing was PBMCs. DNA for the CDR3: TGTGCCAGCAGAGAGACAGGGATTGGCGGCTACACCTTC. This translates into CASRETGIGGYTF.